Here is one TCR beta chain with its context. Its antigen is undetermined. This record belongs to a study of glioma-infiltrating T cells. CDR3 length equals 14 residues. Trimming took 1 base from V and 8 from J, leaving 12 bases between them. The V gene's germline CDR1 is SGHTA and CDR2 FQGNSA. Using RNA template, CDR3s of TCR alpha and beta were amplified with iRepertoire arm-PCR. Tissue mRNA or PBMC total RNA, roughly 95-400 ng, went into one-step reverse transcription and amplification. From the multiplex PCR reads, TCRdb called clonotypes with MiXCR, one entry per CDR3 protein. The sample has around 390,000 distinct CDR3 sequences, approximately 42% seen once; the top ten hold about 12%. The study's findings and limits: Patients with low tissue-blood divergence carried a signature set of shared blood CDR3 motifs.

Material for sequencing was glioma tissue, nonneoplastic brain tissue, or PBMCs (not recorded which). This receptor was obtained from a human donor with low-grade glioma or glioblastoma, undergoing nonglioma brain surgery, or in good health (not recorded which). V and J are TRBV7-2 and TRBJ2-1, with a weak D call TRBD1 (5 bases). CDR3 in amino acids: CASSLVAGPHEQFF. The CDR3 DNA sequence: TGTGCCAGCAGCTTAGTGGCAGGGCCCCATGAGCAGTTCTTC.